A selection of T cell receptor beta chains follows, all from one sample in a study of T-cell memory formation after mild COVID-19. TCRdb independently ran MiXCR on the 5' RACE reads; one entry per CDR3 protein. The sample has tens of thousands of distinct CDR3 sequences, about a quarter seen once; the top ten hold approximately 43%. The sequenced sample was PBMCs or a T cell subset sorted from them (not recorded which). The receptors here all came from a man aged 18 to 29 who had mild COVID-19 (a few samples of this study predate the infection). Cell type and time point are not known. The CDR3 runs from the conserved cysteine through the conserved F or W. Each record gives: J gene, D gene, V gene, clone size, CDR3 protein, CDR3 DNA. D genes are given only for firm matches. Clone size is shown for a subset of rows, as once, few, many or a class of expanded clone.

j_call: TRBJ2-7
d_call: TRBD1
v_call: TRBV4-3
clone_size: .
cdr3_aa: CASSQGTGPTYEQYF
cdr3_nt: TGCGCCAGCAGCCAAGGGACAGGGCCTACCTACGAGCAGTACTTC

j_call: TRBJ1-6
d_call: .
v_call: TRBV12-3/TRBV12-4
clone_size: .
cdr3_aa: CASSLSGGGSPLHF
cdr3_nt: TGTGCCAGCAGTTTGAGCGGGGGAGGTTCACCCCTCCACTTT

j_call: TRBJ1-1
d_call: .
v_call: TRBV7-8
clone_size: .
cdr3_aa: CASSTRKGTEAFF
cdr3_nt: TGTGCCAGCAGCACACGGAAGGGCACTGAAGCTTTCTTT

j_call: TRBJ2-1
d_call: TRBD2
v_call: TRBV4-1
clone_size: few
cdr3_aa: CASSQSGEAGGPHEQFF
cdr3_nt: TGCGCCAGCAGCCAAAGCGGAGAAGCGGGGGGGCCCCATGAGCAGTTCTTC

j_call: TRBJ1-6
d_call: TRBD1
v_call: TRBV7-2
clone_size: .
cdr3_aa: CASRHGQGMASPLHF
cdr3_nt: TGTGCCAGCAGGCACGGACAGGGGATGGCTTCACCCCTCCACTTT

j_call: TRBJ2-5
d_call: .
v_call: TRBV15
clone_size: few
cdr3_aa: CATSRELGPEGYF
cdr3_nt: TGTGCCACCAGCAGAGAATTGGGACCCGAGGGATACTTC

j_call: TRBJ2-5
d_call: .
v_call: TRBV5-1
clone_size: few
cdr3_aa: CASSLTGPQYF
cdr3_nt: TGCGCCAGCAGCTTGACAGGGCCTCAGTACTTC

j_call: TRBJ2-5
d_call: TRBD2
v_call: TRBV29-1
clone_size: few
cdr3_aa: CSVEDGRGAWETQYF
cdr3_nt: TGCAGCGTTGAAGATGGGCGGGGGGCCTGGGAGACCCAGTACTTC

j_call: TRBJ2-3
d_call: TRBD1
v_call: TRBV5-1
clone_size: .
cdr3_aa: CASNPGQGTQYF
cdr3_nt: TGCGCCAGCAACCCGGGACAGGGCACGCAGTATTTT

j_call: TRBJ2-1
d_call: .
v_call: TRBV4-1
clone_size: few
cdr3_aa: CASRPTGLGDEQFF
cdr3_nt: TGCGCCAGCAGACCAACAGGGTTAGGGGATGAGCAGTTCTTC

j_call: TRBJ1-2
d_call: .
v_call: TRBV18
clone_size: .
cdr3_aa: CASSHGKKWGYRGYTF
cdr3_nt: TGTGCCAGCTCACATGGGAAGAAATGGGGATATCGAGGCTACACCTTC

j_call: TRBJ1-4
d_call: .
v_call: TRBV7-9
clone_size: .
cdr3_aa: CASSFGDGKLFF
cdr3_nt: TGTGCCAGCAGCTTTGGGGATGGAAAACTGTTTTTT

j_call: TRBJ1-1
d_call: .
v_call: TRBV15
clone_size: .
cdr3_aa: CATSSRAVNTEAFF
cdr3_nt: TGTGCCACCAGCAGCCGGGCTGTGAACACTGAAGCTTTCTTT

j_call: TRBJ2-5
d_call: .
v_call: TRBV6-5
clone_size: few
cdr3_aa: CASRMWRQETQYF
cdr3_nt: TGTGCCAGCCGGATGTGGCGGCAAGAGACCCAGTACTTC

j_call: TRBJ2-5
d_call: .
v_call: TRBV7-9
clone_size: .
cdr3_aa: CASSLVRWLQETQYF
cdr3_nt: TGTGCCAGCAGCTTAGTTCGTTGGCTACAAGAGACCCAGTACTTC

j_call: TRBJ1-2
d_call: .
v_call: TRBV12-3/TRBV12-4
clone_size: .
cdr3_aa: CASYDSLPLYGYTF
cdr3_nt: TGTGCCAGCTATGACAGCCTGCCGCTCTATGGCTACACCTTC

j_call: TRBJ2-3
d_call: .
v_call: TRBV27
clone_size: .
cdr3_aa: CASHPQDRAVTDTQYF
cdr3_nt: TGTGCCAGCCACCCGCAAGATCGCGCGGTGACAGATACGCAGTATTTT

j_call: TRBJ1-5
d_call: .
v_call: TRBV5-4
clone_size: few
cdr3_aa: CASSSGRSTGNSNQPQHF
cdr3_nt: TGTGCCAGCAGCTCTGGCCGGTCAACAGGGAATAGCAATCAGCCCCAGCATTTT

j_call: TRBJ1-6
d_call: .
v_call: TRBV7-8
clone_size: many
cdr3_aa: CASSGTGGTAPHF
cdr3_nt: TGTGCCAGCAGCGGGACCGGAGGTACGGCCCCCCACTTT

j_call: TRBJ2-3
d_call: .
v_call: TRBV5-4
clone_size: .
cdr3_aa: CASRPASGAPDTQYF
cdr3_nt: TGTGCCAGCAGGCCTGCGTCGGGGGCCCCAGATACGCAGTATTTT

j_call: TRBJ2-5
d_call: .
v_call: TRBV20-1
clone_size: many
cdr3_aa: CSARVRDKLRETQYF
cdr3_nt: TGCAGTGCTAGAGTTAGGGACAAACTTCGGGAGACCCAGTACTTC

j_call: TRBJ2-4
d_call: TRBD2
v_call: TRBV4-1
clone_size: .
cdr3_aa: CASSGPAGGESKDIQYF
cdr3_nt: TGCGCCAGCAGCGGGCCAGCGGGGGGCGAAAGTAAGGACATTCAGTACTTC

j_call: TRBJ2-7
d_call: TRBD1
v_call: TRBV5-1
clone_size: many
cdr3_aa: CASSLEGQGADEQYF
cdr3_nt: TGCGCCAGCAGCTTGGAGGGACAGGGGGCTGATGAGCAGTACTTC

j_call: TRBJ2-5
d_call: .
v_call: TRBV2
clone_size: few
cdr3_aa: CASVGPTGYF
cdr3_nt: TGTGCCAGCGTCGGGCCGACTGGGTACTTC

j_call: TRBJ1-1
d_call: .
v_call: TRBV6-2/TRBV6-3
clone_size: .
cdr3_aa: CASSLNWNTEAFF
cdr3_nt: TGTGCCAGCAGCTTAAATTGGAACACTGAAGCTTTCTTT

j_call: TRBJ1-2
d_call: .
v_call: TRBV7-4
clone_size: few
cdr3_aa: CASSLGLGGYTF
cdr3_nt: TGTGCCAGCAGCTTGGGACTGGGGGGCTACACCTTC

j_call: TRBJ2-3
d_call: .
v_call: TRBV18
clone_size: .
cdr3_aa: CASSPSDRRDTQYF
cdr3_nt: TGTGCCAGCTCACCATCCGACAGGAGAGATACGCAGTATTTT

j_call: TRBJ2-5
d_call: .
v_call: TRBV21-1
clone_size: .
cdr3_aa: CASSKSLYRGPFRIHF
cdr3_nt: TGTGCCAGCAGCAAATCACTTTACAGGGGGCCCTTCCGCATTCACTTC

j_call: TRBJ2-7
d_call: TRBD2
v_call: TRBV6-2/TRBV6-3
clone_size: .
cdr3_aa: CASSPRLAGTKFYEQYF
cdr3_nt: TGTGCCAGCAGTCCCCGGTTAGCGGGTACCAAATTCTACGAGCAGTACTTC

j_call: TRBJ2-3
d_call: TRBD1
v_call: TRBV25-1
clone_size: few
cdr3_aa: CASSQGAPTDTQYF
cdr3_nt: TGTGCCAGCAGCCAGGGGGCCCCGACAGATACGCAGTATTTT

j_call: TRBJ2-5
d_call: TRBD2
v_call: TRBV7-2
clone_size: few
cdr3_aa: CASSSSGVAGETQYF
cdr3_nt: TGTGCCAGCAGCTCTAGCGGGGTTGCGGGAGAGACCCAGTACTTC

j_call: TRBJ1-1
d_call: .
v_call: TRBV13
clone_size: few
cdr3_aa: CASSLGMGIAEAFF
cdr3_nt: TGTGCCAGCAGCTTAGGGATGGGTATCGCTGAAGCTTTCTTT

j_call: TRBJ1-1
d_call: TRBD1
v_call: TRBV6-2/TRBV6-3
clone_size: .
cdr3_aa: CASSFRGMNTEAFF
cdr3_nt: TGTGCCAGCAGTTTCAGGGGGATGAACACTGAAGCTTTCTTT

j_call: TRBJ1-1
d_call: .
v_call: TRBV4-1
clone_size: .
cdr3_aa: CASSSREVAEAFF
cdr3_nt: TGCGCCAGCAGTAGTAGGGAAGTTGCTGAAGCTTTCTTT

j_call: TRBJ1-2
d_call: TRBD1
v_call: TRBV4-3
clone_size: .
cdr3_aa: CASSQDKDRPGYTF
cdr3_nt: TGCGCCAGCAGCCAGGACAAGGACAGGCCTGGCTACACCTTC

j_call: TRBJ2-7
d_call: .
v_call: TRBV7-6
clone_size: .
cdr3_aa: CASSLPGTYEHYF
cdr3_nt: TGTGCCAGCAGCTTACCAGGCACCTACGAGCATTACTTC

j_call: TRBJ2-3
d_call: .
v_call: TRBV6-4
clone_size: many
cdr3_aa: CASSDSAGSTDTQYF
cdr3_nt: TGTGCCAGCAGTGACTCAGCGGGTAGCACAGATACGCAGTATTTT

j_call: TRBJ2-5
d_call: TRBD2
v_call: TRBV6-6
clone_size: .
cdr3_aa: CASSSLAGGPETQYF
cdr3_nt: TGTGCCAGCAGTTCATTAGCGGGGGGGCCAGAGACCCAGTACTTC

j_call: TRBJ1-5
d_call: .
v_call: TRBV6-2/TRBV6-3
clone_size: few
cdr3_aa: CASTSNGQPQHF
cdr3_nt: TGTGCCAGCACCTCCAATGGTCAGCCCCAGCATTTT

j_call: TRBJ2-1
d_call: .
v_call: TRBV6-5
clone_size: few
cdr3_aa: CASGPRGSEQFF
cdr3_nt: TGTGCCAGCGGACCCAGGGGTAGTGAGCAGTTCTTC

j_call: TRBJ1-3
d_call: .
v_call: TRBV7-2
clone_size: .
cdr3_aa: CASSRTGWFGNTIYF
cdr3_nt: TGTGCCAGCAGTCGAACAGGGTGGTTTGGAAACACCATATATTTT

j_call: TRBJ2-3
d_call: TRBD2
v_call: TRBV7-3
clone_size: .
cdr3_aa: CASSPLAGGPDTQYF
cdr3_nt: TGTGCCAGCAGCCCGCTAGCGGGGGGCCCAGATACGCAGTATTTT

j_call: TRBJ2-1
d_call: TRBD1
v_call: TRBV29-1
clone_size: .
cdr3_aa: CSVEEWARDSYNEQFF
cdr3_nt: TGCAGCGTTGAAGAATGGGCCAGGGACAGCTACAATGAGCAGTTCTTC

j_call: TRBJ2-2
d_call: .
v_call: TRBV4-2
clone_size: .
cdr3_aa: CASRAEGVSRLANTGELFF
cdr3_nt: TGTGCCAGCAGGGCTGAGGGGGTGTCGAGGCTAGCGAACACCGGGGAGCTGTTTTTT

j_call: TRBJ1-2
d_call: .
v_call: TRBV20-1
clone_size: .
cdr3_aa: CSAARDSSYGYTF
cdr3_nt: TGCAGTGCTGCCCGCGACAGCTCCTATGGCTACACCTTC

j_call: TRBJ2-1
d_call: .
v_call: TRBV4-1
clone_size: few
cdr3_aa: CASSQVENEQFF
cdr3_nt: TGCGCCAGCAGCCAAGTAGAGAATGAGCAGTTCTTC

j_call: TRBJ1-2
d_call: .
v_call: TRBV5-4
clone_size: .
cdr3_aa: CASSLGEGMVGYTF
cdr3_nt: TGTGCCAGCAGCTTGGGCGAGGGAATGGTGGGCTACACCTTC

j_call: TRBJ2-5
d_call: .
v_call: TRBV11-2
clone_size: .
cdr3_aa: CASSFGPEYQETQYF
cdr3_nt: TGTGCCAGCAGCTTCGGTCCAGAGTACCAAGAGACCCAGTACTTC

j_call: TRBJ2-1
d_call: TRBD1
v_call: TRBV5-1
clone_size: few
cdr3_aa: CASSLLGQGYNEQFF
cdr3_nt: TGCGCCAGCAGCTTGTTGGGACAGGGATACAATGAGCAGTTCTTC

j_call: TRBJ2-3
d_call: TRBD2
v_call: TRBV7-6
clone_size: few
cdr3_aa: CASSFYGGTDTQYF
cdr3_nt: TGTGCCAGCAGCTTTTACGGGGGGACAGATACGCAGTATTTT